This T cell receptor (beta chain) was found in a study of cytomegalovirus exposure and HLA in healthy donors. Trimming took off 3 bases at V and 4 bases at J, with 12 bases between the two ends. The CDR3 loop spans 14 amino acids. The V gene's germline CDR1 is KGHSH and CDR2 LQKENI. The PCR contained 60 Vbeta and 13 Jbeta primers. TCRdb's copy holds only in-frame clones and misses some; the assay was immunoSEQ multiplex PCR. The table lists roughly 100,000 clones, 73% of them singletons. This receptor was taken from a man aged 40-50 years in good health and CMV-seronegative. Specimen: PBMCs. The chain combines TRBV18 with TRBJ1-2; no firm D call. The CDR3 nucleotides are TGTGCCAGCTCACCCCAGGACGAGGGCTATGGCTACACCTTC. Amino acid sequence: CASSPQDEGYGYTF.